Described below is a single TCR beta chain sequence and its context. This clonotype was recorded at least ten times. Its recognized antigen is unknown. Per-base qualities were not stored, and no clone one base away is much larger. The germline V gene provides CDR1 SQVTM and CDR2 ANQGSEA. V is clipped by 6 bases and J by 2 bases, and the sequence between their germline boundaries is 14 bases long. Its CDR3 holds 13 amino acids, cysteine through phenylalanine. Of the read, only the CDR3 DNA is kept; its 39 bases are in frame from base 1. The data belong to a study of T cells after yellow fever vaccination (dated by TCRdb to about 2019). The study in broad terms: Libraries from fractions with low cell numbers were prepared with the SMART-Seq v4 Ultra Low Input RNA kit. To track T-cell clones before and after primary and booster YFV17D yellow fever vaccination, bulk TCR alpha and beta repertoires were sequenced longitudinally. Blood was drawn at multiple timepoints before and after primary and secondary immunization, with bulk PBMC replicates and cell subsets isolated. The cohort comprised two healthy male donors, one aged 18 to 30 and one aged 30 to 39 years.

What the research found in general, with its limitations: Most clones expanded after primary vaccination (almost 97% of CD4 and roughly 88% of CD8) were re-detected after the booster, suggesting that broad memory maintenance occurred. Compared with the primary T-cell response, the secondary T-cell response was weaker but faster, peaking on day 5 rather than day 15. FACS-sorted repertoires could contain abundant contaminating clonotypes from the bulk population, so computational filtering was required. Because the study included only a couple of donors, the extent to which the findings can be generalized is limited. A small share of clonotypes occurred in both CD4 and CD8 compartments, likely arising from convergent recombination.

TCR cDNA was made using 5'RACE template switching, a step that added a universal primer site and unique molecular identifiers. Priming of cDNA synthesis was performed from both the TCR alpha and TCR beta constant segments. Two PCR steps were used to amplify libraries, with sample barcodes and sequencing adapters being added in the second step. Libraries were sequenced on Illumina HiSeq 2500 (2x100 bp) or NovaSeq (2x150 bp). The published analysis was carried out like this. MIGEC was used to demultiplex reads and collapse the reads into UMI consensus sequences, and MiXCR was used for V(D)J alignment. Vaccine-responding clonotypes were identified with edgeR using replicate PBMC samples, with FDR below 0.01 and a log2 fold change above 5 up to day 15 being required. Each bulk clonotype received a CD4 or CD8 identity based on whether the sequenced CD4 or CD8 repertoire contained that clonotype at higher abundance. TCRdb redid the processing of the public reads, applying fastp at Q25 and MiXCR, and retained in-frame beta chains. Entries are consolidated by CDR3 protein sequence, retaining the most common genes and DNA. TCRdb's processing, not the study's, gives the V and J calls here. This sample lists 250,000 to 300,000 distinct CDR3 sequences; 13% were detected once. Less than 0.55% of the sample belongs to the ten largest clones.

The treatment or condition label, read with the paper, signifies: live attenuated yellow fever vaccine strain. PBMCs were isolated from peripheral blood using a standard Ficoll-Paque protocol. CD4 and CD8 T-cell fractions were isolated with Dynabeads CD4 and CD8 positive selection kits. RNA was extracted with TriZol from bulk PBMCs, CD4 and CD8 fractions, and dextramer-positive and dextramer-negative fractions. This sequence uses TRBV29-1 and TRBJ2-7; the D element could tentatively be TRBD1 or TRBD2, as 5 bases agree for each. Sequences were derived from CD4+ T cells sorted from PBMCs, sampled 45 days after the yellow fever booster vaccination. The sequence was obtained from a man between 25 and 39 years old who received the YFV17D yellow fever vaccine. The base sequence is TGCAGCGTCCCCGGGACCGAAACCTACGAGCAGTACTTC. Its protein product is CSVPGTETYEQYF.